Below are 10 T cell receptor beta chains sequenced from a single sample in a study of blood T cell repertoires in COVID-19. Profiled with immunoSEQ multiplex PCR; TCRdb holds only in-frame clones, not every one. Here the sample spans about 190,000 clones, roughly nine tenths being singletons. Sequencing was performed on peripheral blood. These receptor sequences come from a man under 40 with acute or convalescent COVID-19.

The V gene is TRBV6-6, the J gene TRBJ1-2; tentatively, D is TRBD1 (6 bases). Trimming removed 8 bases from V and 8 bases from J, with 15 bases in between. CDR1 is MNHNY and CDR2 is SVGAGI in the germline V gene (reference sequence). The CDR3 spans 12 residues. CDR3 sequence reads: CASWEGDGGYTF. CDR3 DNA: TGTGCCAGCTGGGAGGGGGATGGAGGCTACACCTTC.

This clone was seen a handful of times. The chain recombines TRBV30 with TRBJ1-2, with no clear D. V was cut by 4 bases and J by 8 bases, with 11 bases left in between. From germline, CDR1 is GTSNPN and CDR2 SVGIG (reference sequence). The CDR3 consists of 11 residues. CDR3 bases: TGTGCCTGGATGGTCGGAGTAGGCTACACCTTC. Its protein product is CAWMVGVGYTF. Using reference TRBV30 and TRBJ1-2 for the parts outside the CDR3, the full variable domain is SQTIHQWPATLVQPVGSPLSLECTVEGTSNPNLYWYRQAAGRGLQLLFYSVGIGQISSEVPQNLSASRPQDRQFILSSKKLLLSDSGFYLCAWMVGVGYTFGSGTRLTVV.

V and J are TRBV11-1 and TRBJ2-3, with D perhaps TRBD2 (6 bases). CDR1 and CDR2 from the germline V gene are SGHAT and FQDESV (reference sequence). CDR3 length: 14 amino acids. V was clipped by 5 bases and J by 2 bases, with 11 bases between them. The CDR3 DNA sequence: TGTGCCAGCAGCCCGGGACTGTTCACAGATACGCAGTATTTT. Translating it yields CASSPGLFTDTQYF.

The chain employs TRBV21-1 and TRBJ1-5. TRBV21-1 is a listed pseudogene. The CDR3 is 19 amino acids. In nucleotides, the CDR3 is TGTGCCAGCAGCAAAGCCACCCGGGGGGTCGATTCTTGCAATCAGCCCCAGCATTTT. Protein sequence: CASSKATRGVDSCNQPQHF.

The chain has TRBV18 and TRBJ2-5; D might be TRBD2 (6 bases). There are 13 residues in the CDR3. CDR1 and CDR2 from the germline V gene are KGHSH and LQKENI. Trimming took off 8 bases at V and 1 base at J, with 11 bases between the two ends. CDR3 bases: TGTGCCAGCCAAGGGACTGCCCAAGAGACCCAGTACTTC. Translated, it gives CASQGTAQETQYF.

This clone has only one observation. The genes are TRBV3-1 (or the pseudogene TRBV3-2) and TRBJ2-5, with a possible D match to TRBD2 (6 bases). V lost 4 bases, J lost 5 bases, and 14 bases lay in between. Germline lookup yields CDR1 LGHDT and CDR2 YNNKEL (reference sequence). This CDR3 has 14 amino acids. CDR3 sequence reads: CASSLILAFETQYF. CDR3 coding DNA: TGTGCCAGCAGCCTCATCCTAGCGTTTGAGACCCAGTACTTC.

The chain uses TRBV24-1 and TRBJ2-1; D is ambiguous. The germline V and J ends were trimmed by 7 bases and 11 bases, with 11 bases remaining between them. Germline V CDR1 and CDR2: KGHDR, SFDVKD. The CDR3 sequence is 11 residues long. The CDR3 reads CATSADSKQFF. CDR3 in DNA: TGTGCCACCAGCGCCGACTCTAAGCAGTTCTTC.

J is TRBJ2-2 and V is TRBV30; 12 bases fit TRBD2. Germline CDR1 and CDR2: GTSNPN and SVGIG (reference sequence). Trimming cost V 0 bases and J 6 bases; bases outside gene matches: 20. This CDR3 spans 21 amino acids. The DNA for the CDR3 is TGTGCCTGGAGTGTTAATATCTGGTCTAGCGGGAGGGTCTGGATCCCCGGGGAGCTGTTTTTT. It translates to CAWSVNIWSSGRVWIPGELFF.

The V and J genes are TRBV11-1 and TRBJ2-1, with no clear D. CDR1 is SGHAT, CDR2 FQDESV, per germline (reference sequence). CDR3 size: 12 residues. V lost 4 bases, J lost 7 bases, and 8 bases lay in between. Here the CDR3 DNA reads TGTGCCAGCAGCTACCCTAAGAATGAGCAGTTCTTC. The encoded protein is CASSYPKNEQFF.

This clone was observed a handful of times. This sequence joins TRBV19 and TRBJ1-2, with D possibly TRBD1 on 5 matching bases. This CDR3 spans 13 amino acids. Germline values: CDR1 LNHDA, CDR2 SQIVND (reference sequence). V was pared by 7 bases and J by 1 base, with 10 bases between. CDR3 DNA sequence: TGTGCCAGTAATGGAGGGGATAACTATGGCTACACCTTC. Residues: CASNGGDNYGYTF.